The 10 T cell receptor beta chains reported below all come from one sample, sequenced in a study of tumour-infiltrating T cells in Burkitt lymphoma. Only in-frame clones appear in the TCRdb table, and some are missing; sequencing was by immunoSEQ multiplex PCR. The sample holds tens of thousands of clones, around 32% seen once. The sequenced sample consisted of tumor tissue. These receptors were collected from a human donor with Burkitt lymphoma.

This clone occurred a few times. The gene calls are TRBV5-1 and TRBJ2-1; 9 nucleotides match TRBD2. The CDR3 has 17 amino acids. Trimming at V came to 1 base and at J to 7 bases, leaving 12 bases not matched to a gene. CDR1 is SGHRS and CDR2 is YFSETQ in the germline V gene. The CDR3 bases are TGCGCCAGCAGCTTGTTGTCGCGGGGGGGCCTGGGTAATGAGCAGTTCTTC. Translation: CASSLLSRGGLGNEQFF.

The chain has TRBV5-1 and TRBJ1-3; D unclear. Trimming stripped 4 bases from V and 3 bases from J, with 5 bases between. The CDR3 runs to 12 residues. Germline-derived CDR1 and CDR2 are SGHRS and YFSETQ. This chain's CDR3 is CASSGVGNTIYF. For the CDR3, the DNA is TGCGCCAGCAGCGGGGTTGGAAACACCATATATTTT.

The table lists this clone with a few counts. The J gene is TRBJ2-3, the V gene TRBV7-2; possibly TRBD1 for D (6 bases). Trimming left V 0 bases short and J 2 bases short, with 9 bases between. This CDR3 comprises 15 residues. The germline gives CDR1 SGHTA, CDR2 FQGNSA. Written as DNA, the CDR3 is TGTGCCAGCAGCTTAGCGGGGGCCAACACAGATACGCAGTATTTT. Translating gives CASSLAGANTDTQYF.

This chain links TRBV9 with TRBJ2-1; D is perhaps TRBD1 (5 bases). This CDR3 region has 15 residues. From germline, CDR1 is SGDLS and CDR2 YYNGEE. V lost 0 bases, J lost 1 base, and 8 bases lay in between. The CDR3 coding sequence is TGTGCCAGCAGCGTAGGTAAGGGGTCCTACAATGAGCAGTTCTTC. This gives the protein CASSVGKGSYNEQFF. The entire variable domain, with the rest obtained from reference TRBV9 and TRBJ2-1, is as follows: DSGVTQTPKHLITATGQRVTLRCSPRSGDLSVYWYQQSLDQGLQFLIQYYNGEERAKGNILERFSAQQFPDLHSELNLSSLELGDSALYFCASSVGKGSYNEQFFGPGTRLTVL.

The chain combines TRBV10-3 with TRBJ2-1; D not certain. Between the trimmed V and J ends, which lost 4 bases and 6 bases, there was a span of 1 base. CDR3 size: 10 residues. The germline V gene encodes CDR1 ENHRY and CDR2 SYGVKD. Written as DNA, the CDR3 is TGTGCCATCAGTGTCAATGAGCAGTTCTTC. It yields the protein CAISVNEQFF.

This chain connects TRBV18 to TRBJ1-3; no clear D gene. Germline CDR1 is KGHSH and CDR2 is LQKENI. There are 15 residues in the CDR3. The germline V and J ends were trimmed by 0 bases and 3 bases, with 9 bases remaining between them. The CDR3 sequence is CASSPPVAGGNTIYF. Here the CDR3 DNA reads TGTGCCAGCTCACCACCGGTTGCCGGTGGAAACACCATATATTTT.

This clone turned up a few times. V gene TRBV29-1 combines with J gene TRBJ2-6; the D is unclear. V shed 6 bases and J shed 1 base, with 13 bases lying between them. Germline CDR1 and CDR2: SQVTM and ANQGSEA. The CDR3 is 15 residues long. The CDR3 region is CSVDEYPSGANVLTF. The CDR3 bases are TGCAGCGTCGACGAGTACCCTTCTGGGGCCAACGTCCTGACTTTC. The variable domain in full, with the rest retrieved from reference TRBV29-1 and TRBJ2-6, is SAVISQKPSRDICQRGTSLTIQCQVDSQVTMMFWYRQQPGQSLTLIATANQGSEATYESGFVIDKFPISRPNLTFSTLTVSNMSPEDSSIYLCSVDEYPSGANVLTFGAGSRLTVL.

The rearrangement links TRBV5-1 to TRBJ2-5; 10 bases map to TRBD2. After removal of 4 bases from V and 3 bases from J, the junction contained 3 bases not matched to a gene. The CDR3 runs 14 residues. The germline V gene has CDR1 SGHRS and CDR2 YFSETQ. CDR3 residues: CASSSGGAKETQYF. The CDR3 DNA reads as TGCGCCAGCAGCAGCGGGGGGGCGAAAGAGACCCAGTACTTC.

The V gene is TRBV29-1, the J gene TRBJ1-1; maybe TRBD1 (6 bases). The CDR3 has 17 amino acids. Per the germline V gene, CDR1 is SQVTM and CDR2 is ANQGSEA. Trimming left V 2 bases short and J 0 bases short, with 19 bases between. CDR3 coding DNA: TGCAGCGTTGAAAAGAGGGGGTGGGGGGATTTGAACACTGAAGCTTTCTTT. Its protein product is CSVEKRGWGDLNTEAFF.

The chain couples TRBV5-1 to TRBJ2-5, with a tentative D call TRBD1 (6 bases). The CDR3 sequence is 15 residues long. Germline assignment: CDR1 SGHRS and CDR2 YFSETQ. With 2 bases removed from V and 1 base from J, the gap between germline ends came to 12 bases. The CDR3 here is CASSFGGSPQETQYF. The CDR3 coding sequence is TGCGCCAGCAGCTTTGGGGGCTCCCCCCAAGAGACCCAGTACTTC.